Listed below are T cell receptor beta chains from one sample, sequenced in a study of T cells expressing NK-cell markers. TCRdb re-called the 5' RACE reads; every CDR3 protein appears as one record, without DNA. This table holds about 550,000 distinct CDR3 sequences. The sample was blood T cells: a sorted CD56 or NKG2C T cell subset, CD4+ or CD8+ T cells, or bulk PBMC T cells (not recorded which). These TCRs come from a man aged 18 to 30 in good health. Both conserved end residues are part of each CDR3.

v_gene	j_gene	CDR3aa
TRBV27	TRBJ2-7	CASSPITGVGYEQYF
TRBV12-3/TRBV12-4	TRBJ1-4	CASRGVNEKLFF
TRBV5-6	TRBJ2-1	CASSLAGLQSSYNEQFF
TRBV5-1	TRBJ2-1	CASSLLRGSRNEQFF
TRBV15	TRBJ2-7	CATSLGSGEQYF
TRBV29-1	TRBJ1-2	CSARDPDRVNYGYTF
TRBV6-5	TRBJ2-7	CASSYIQGTRSEQYF
TRBV20-1	TRBJ2-3	CSARPAAGSRADTQYF
TRBV6-5	TRBJ2-5	CASSLGQGKGQETQYF
TRBV3-1	TRBJ2-1	CASSGTFHEQFF
TRBV12-3/TRBV12-4	TRBJ2-2	CASSSPSATGTGELFF
TRBV15	TRBJ1-3	CATTIDTGNTIYF
TRBV29-1	TRBJ2-1	CSVATGMAYNEQFF
TRBV15	TRBJ2-7	CATSSSPAYPPYEQYF
TRBV11-2	TRBJ2-3	CASSDRGRTDTQYF
TRBV20-1	TRBJ2-1	CSARDERVAGGQFF
TRBV12-3/TRBV12-4	TRBJ2-7	CASSLFAVEQYF
TRBV4-3	TRBJ2-7	CASSQDYQGIYEQYF
TRBV7-2	TRBJ2-5	CASSITGSRFSYETQYF
TRBV10-2	TRBJ2-1	CASTGTNYNEQFF
TRBV7-9	TRBJ2-3	CASPRYTDTQYF
TRBV12-3/TRBV12-4	TRBJ2-7	CASSLAPQDYEQYF
TRBV20-1	TRBJ2-1	CSARDTFGGATSYNEQFF
TRBV14	TRBJ1-5	CASSLTGGGPQHF
TRBV20-1	TRBJ2-2	CSARSGSGSSTGELFF